The clone carrying this TCR beta chain occurred a few times. The antigen remains unidentified. These data originate in a study of identical twins. MiXCR was run by TCRdb on the 5' RACE reads, yielding one entry per CDR3 protein. Of roughly 480,000 distinct CDR3 sequences listed, around 24% are singletons. V lost 3 bases and J lost 0, with 10 bases in between. The CDR3 has 14 residues. Per germline, CDR1 SGDLS and CDR2 YYNGEE. Regarding the study as a whole: Fewer insertions marked abundant cord blood beta clonotypes; young adult naive trended weakly, memory not at all.

The same specimen was also included in a second study, on T cells expressing NK-cell markers. From that report: Among eight sequenced donors, seven carried HCMV seropositivity while one was seronegative. Alpha-beta TCR T cells were the sole sorting target in several experiments, owing to an anti-gamma-delta TCR antibody. In four donors, dominant clonotypes made up 28.3-60.1% of CD3+CD56-NKG2C+ cells.

This sequence originates from a woman under 30 in good health. The chain is built from TRBV9 and TRBJ2-7, with a possible D match to TRBD1 (5 bases). Sequences were obtained from CD4+ T cells sorted from blood. The CDR3, as DNA: TGTGCCAGCAGCGAGGGGCCGAGCTCCTACGAGCAGTACTTC. Translation: CASSEGPSSYEQYF.